This T cell receptor (beta chain) is drawn from a study of spatial heterogeneity in lung cancer. Study-wide points: One measure, the expanded intratumoral alpha and beta TCR count, tracked tumor mutation counts.

The CDR3 has 15 amino acids. Germline-derived CDR1 and CDR2 are MNHEY and SVGEGT. V lost 2 bases, J lost 4 bases, and 4 bases stayed unmatched. Every individual TCR cDNA molecule carried its own unique molecular identifier, which allowed correction of PCR and sequencing errors. TCRdb itself ran the 5' RACE reads through MiXCR, one entry per CDR3 protein. The sample has over 10,000 distinct CDR3 sequences, around 6% seen once. Time point reported: sample taken at primary tumor resection. Whole RNA came from tumor, nontumor lung or frozen PBMC and was sequenced without being sorted. With respect to this clonotype: The antigen remains unidentified.

The source was lung tumor tissue, collected at surgery. The chain employs TRBV6-2 or TRBV6-3 and TRBJ2-7, with 11 bases aligning to TRBD1. This receptor was obtained from a female donor with early-stage non-small cell lung cancer. CDR3 sequence: CASSYRGQGAYEQYF. CDR3 bases: TGTGCCAGCAGTTACCGTGGACAGGGGGCATACGAGCAGTACTTC.